Each of the 11 T cell receptor beta chains below was sequenced from the same sample in a study of blood T cells in healthy people across ages. For the second PCR, which ran for about 6 to 12 cycles, a sample-barcoded 5' primer and a J-beta primer mix were used. From the 5' RACE reads, TCRdb called clonotypes with MiXCR, one entry per CDR3 protein. The sample has around 780,000 distinct CDR3 sequences, 20% to 30% seen once. A further study also used this sample, focusing on T cells of mothers and their children.

Input material: blood. Receptors were obtained from a boy younger than 18 in good health.

The sample holds a few counts of this clonotype. This rearrangement joins TRBV7-8 to TRBJ2-5, with 7 positions matching TRBD2. With V trimmed by 5 bases and J by 3 bases, 12 bases remained unmatched. CDR1 SGHVS and CDR2 FQNEAQ come from the germline V gene. The CDR3 has 16 residues. The CDR3 DNA is TGTGCCAGCAGCCCCCCCCGCGTCGGGACTAAAGAGACCCAGTACTTC. Translating gives CASSPPRVGTKETQYF.

The V and J genes are TRBV7-2 and TRBJ2-4; D may be TRBD1 (8 bases). Between the trimmed V and J ends, which lost 5 bases and 0 bases, there was a span of 23 bases. The CDR3 length is 19 residues. Germline V lookup: CDR1 SGHTA, CDR2 FQGNSA. The CDR3 region has the DNA TGTGCCAGCAGCCCACAGGGGGGGACGATGCCCCTAGCCAAAAACATTCAGTACTTC. Protein sequence: CASSPQGGTMPLAKNIQYF.

This clonotype has just one count. The rearrangement uses TRBV20-1 and TRBJ2-5; tentatively, D is TRBD2 (5 bases). Germline CDR1 is DFQATT and CDR2 is SNEGSKA (reference sequence). Between the trimmed V and J ends, which lost 0 bases and 10 bases, there was a span of 21 bases. CDR3 size: 15 residues. CDR3 in amino acids: CSARDRRNTIWDQYF. Here the CDR3 DNA reads TGCAGTGCTAGAGACCGGAGGAATACGATTTGGGACCAGTACTTC.

This clonotype came up a few times. The rearrangement links TRBV5-1 to TRBJ2-1; D is perhaps TRBD1 (6 bases). CDR3 size: 15 residues. In germline, CDR1 is SGHRS, CDR2 YFSETQ. Trimming cost V 2 bases and J 0 bases, with 9 bases left between them. The CDR3 nucleotides read TGCGCCAGCAGCTTCATCAGGGGCTCCTACAATGAGCAGTTCTTC. Residues: CASSFIRGSYNEQFF.

The chain links TRBV10-3 to TRBJ2-5; D could derive from TRBD1 or TRBD2 (5 bases each). The J call may be mistaken, given a closer DNA end match to TRBJ2-7. Germline V lookup: CDR1 ENHRY, CDR2 SYGVKD. This CDR3 comprises 12 residues. The CDR3 nucleotides read TGTGCCATCAGTGAGACGAGGGGCGAGCAGTACTTC. It codes for CAISETRGEQYF.

This clonotype occurred a few times. The V and J genes are TRBV5-4 and TRBJ1-1; D remains unclear. Trimming removed 5 bases at V and 0 bases at J, with 11 bases between. Germline V gene lookup returns CDR1 SGHNT and CDR2 YYREEE (reference sequence). This CDR3 has 14 residues. The CDR3 loop is CASRYFGMNTEAFF. The CDR3 nucleotides read TGTGCCAGCAGGTATTTTGGGATGAACACTGAAGCTTTCTTT. Together with reference TRBV5-4 and TRBJ1-1, the CDR3 gives the full variable domain: ETGVTQSPTHLIKTRGQQVTLRCSSQSGHNTVSWYQQALGQGPQFIFQYYREEENGRGNFPPRFSGLQFPNYSSELNVNALELDDSALYLCASRYFGMNTEAFFGQGTRLTVV.

The chain has TRBV12-3 or TRBV12-4 and TRBJ2-7, with 7 bases lining up with TRBD1. V was clipped by 5 bases and J by 2 bases; unmatched bases: 9. The CDR3 sequence is 15 residues long. The CDR3 DNA reads TGTGCCAGCAGTCCCCACAGGGGCCAGACCTACGAGCAGTACTTC. Its protein is CASSPHRGQTYEQYF.

This clonotype was seen a few times. The chain combines TRBV10-2 with TRBJ2-5; the match to TRBD1 covers 11 bases. CDR3 size: 15 residues. V lost 6 bases and J lost 5; bases outside the gene matches: 8. CDR1 is WSHSY, CDR2 SAAADI, per germline. CDR3 protein: CASSSGQGVSETQYF. DNA for the CDR3: TGCGCCAGCAGCTCGGGACAGGGGGTGTCGGAGACCCAGTACTTC.

This sequence joins TRBV5-1 and TRBJ2-1, with 10 bases fitting TRBD1. Trimming took 3 bases from V and 4 from J; bases not matched to a gene: 10. Germline V CDR1 and CDR2: SGHRS, YFSETQ. The CDR3 is 17 residues long. In DNA form, the CDR3 reads TGCGCCAGCAGCTCCCTATTCCGGGACAGGGGATACAATGAGCAGTTCTTC. Translating it yields CASSSLFRDRGYNEQFF.

The chain combines TRBV29-1 with TRBJ2-1; 8 bases agree with TRBD2. The J call is in doubt because the DNA end fits TRBJ2-5 better. This CDR3 has 13 residues. CDR1 SQVTM and CDR2 ANQGSEA come from the germline V gene. The CDR3 nucleotides read TGCAGCGTTGATCCGGGGGGGGGAAAGACCCAGTACTTC. This codes for CSVDPGGGKTQYF.

V and J are TRBV3-1 and TRBJ1-4; D remains ambiguous. V shed 1 base and J shed 9 bases, with 12 bases lying between them. Germline V gene sequence: CDR1 LGHDT, CDR2 YNNKEL (reference sequence). This CDR3 has 14 amino acids. The CDR3 nucleotides read TGTGCCAGCAGCCAAGGACGGGGATTTCAAAAACTGTTTTTT. It translates to CASSQGRGFQKLFF.